This record concerns one T cell receptor beta chain sequence. Antigen specificity is unknown. This entry comes from a study of vaccination and CD4 T cells after COVID-19. Across the whole study: The cells in question were stimulated using overlapping spike peptides derived from SARS-CoV-2, HCoV-NL63, HCoV-OC43 and HCoV-229E.

Whole-study results and caveats: From a median of roughly 20 to 40, SARS-CoV-2-reactive clonotypes increased, though not significantly.

V lost 3 bases to trimming and J lost 0 bases, with 13 bases between them. The germline V gene has CDR1 SGDLS and CDR2 YYNGEE. This CDR3 has 15 amino acids. As for treatment: roughly ten-day PBMC culture with coronavirus spike peptide pools or control peptides (ViraFEST assay). Peptide pools at roughly 11 ug/ml stimulated 2 million or so PBMCs per well with 9.5 to 10 IU/ml IL-2. Sequencing of cultured CD4+ T cell DNA used the Oncomine TCR Beta short-read assay. Investigators isolated genomic DNA from cultured CD4+ T cells. TCRdb used MiXCR to reprocess the PCR reads, holding one entry per CDR3 protein. The table lists 10,000 to 12,000 distinct CDR3 sequences, roughly 77% of them singletons, with about 8.1% in the top ten.

This TCR came from a human donor who had recovered from COVID-19. Sequencing was done on a sample of CD4+ T cells from blood, cultured in vitro. The V and J genes are TRBV9 and TRBJ2-7; D is perhaps TRBD2 (6 bases). In nucleotides, the CDR3 is TGTGCCAGCAGCGGGGGGGACTTTTACTCCTACGAGCAGTACTTC. This encodes CASSGGDFYSYEQYF.